Listed below are T cell receptor beta chains from one sample, sequenced in a study of patients and donors after allogeneic stem cell transplantation. Each CDR3 protein is one row after TCRdb ran MiXCR on the RT-PCR reads. The top ten hold over 6% of the sample, which has fewer than 500,000 distinct CDR3 sequences, about a sixth seen once. The sequencing sample was made of blood, either unsorted or a sorted T cell fraction (not recorded which). These receptor sequences come from a human donor who was either an allogeneic HSCT recipient or a stem cell or donor lymphocyte infusion donor (not recorded which). It is not recorded whose cells these are; they may come from a transplant donor. Each CDR3 is given with its conserved first and last residue. A row's size may be missing; if present it is once, few, many or a size class.

. | TRBV5-1 | CASSLVRGKAQETQYF
few | TRBV6-1 | CASQGGGGTGELFF
few | TRBV18 | CASSPKAGTSSGEQFF
few | TRBV12-3/TRBV12-4 | CASSSRGYYNEQFF
. | TRBV9 | CASSAFGAENTEAFF
few | TRBV7-9 | CASSPGGASDEQYF
few | TRBV5-8 | CASSWTSGGPSTDTQYF
. | TRBV10-3 | CAIRPIGRRGSSYNEQFF
many | TRBV6-5 | CASSYFPAGGRNEQFF
few | TRBV12-3/TRBV12-4 | CASTIRQGAIFGANVLTF
few | TRBV7-9 | CASSLGRTSGSTDTQYF
. | TRBV7-2 | CASSGGLAVSYNEQFF
. | TRBV20-1 | CSATGTSIYNEQFF
few | TRBV30 | CAWADKSYGYTF
few | TRBV3-1 | CASSPGTAGRETQYF
. | TRBV15 | CATSRDLAATNAARYF
. | TRBV20-1 | CSAPSRGRETQYF
. | TRBV2 | CASSEEWTVYNEQFF
. | TRBV20-1 | CSARSGTGALINYGYTF